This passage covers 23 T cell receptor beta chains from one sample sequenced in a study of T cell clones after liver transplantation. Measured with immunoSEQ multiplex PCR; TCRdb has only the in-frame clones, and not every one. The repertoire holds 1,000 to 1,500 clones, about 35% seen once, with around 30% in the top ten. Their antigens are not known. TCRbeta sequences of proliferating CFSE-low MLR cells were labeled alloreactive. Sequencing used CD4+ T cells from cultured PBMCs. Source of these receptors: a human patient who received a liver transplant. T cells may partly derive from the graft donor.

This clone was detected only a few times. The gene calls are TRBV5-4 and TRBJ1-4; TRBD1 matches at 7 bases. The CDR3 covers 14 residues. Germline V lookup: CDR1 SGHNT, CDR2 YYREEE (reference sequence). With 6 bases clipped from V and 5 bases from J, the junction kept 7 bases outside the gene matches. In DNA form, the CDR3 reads TGTGCCAGCACCTCGACAGGGTCGAATGAAAAACTGTTTTTT. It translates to CASTSTGSNEKLFF.

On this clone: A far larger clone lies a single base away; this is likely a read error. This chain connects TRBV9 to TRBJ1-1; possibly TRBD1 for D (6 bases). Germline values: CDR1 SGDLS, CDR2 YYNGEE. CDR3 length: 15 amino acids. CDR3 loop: CASSPFSGANTEAYF. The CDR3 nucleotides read TGTGCCAGCAGCCCTTTCTCAGGGGCTAACACTGAAGCTTACTTT. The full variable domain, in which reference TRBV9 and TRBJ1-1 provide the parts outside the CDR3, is DSGVTQTPKHLITATGQRVTLRCSPRSGDLSVYWYQQSLDQGLQFLIQYYNGEERAKGNILERFSAQQFPDLHSELNLSSLELGDSALYFCASSPFSGANTEAYFGQGTRLTVV.

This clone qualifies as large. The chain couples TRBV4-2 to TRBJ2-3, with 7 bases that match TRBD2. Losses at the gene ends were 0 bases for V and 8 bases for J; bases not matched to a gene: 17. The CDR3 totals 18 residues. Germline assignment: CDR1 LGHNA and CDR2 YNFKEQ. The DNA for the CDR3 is TGTGCCAGCAGCCAAGATAGAACAGGTCTTCTCCCGGGGGGTACGCAGTATTTT. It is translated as CASSQDRTGLLPGGTQYF.

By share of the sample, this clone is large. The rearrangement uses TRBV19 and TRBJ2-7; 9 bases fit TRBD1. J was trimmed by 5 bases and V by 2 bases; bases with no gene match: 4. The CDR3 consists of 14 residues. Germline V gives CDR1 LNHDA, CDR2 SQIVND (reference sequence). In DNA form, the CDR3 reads TGTGCCAGTAGTATACGGGACAGGGCGGACGAGCAGTACTTC. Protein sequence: CASSIRDRADEQYF.

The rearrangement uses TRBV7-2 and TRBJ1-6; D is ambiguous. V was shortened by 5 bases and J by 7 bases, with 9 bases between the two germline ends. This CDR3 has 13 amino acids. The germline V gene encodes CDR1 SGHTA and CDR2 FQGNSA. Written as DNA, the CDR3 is TGTGCCAGCAGCCGAGACGGGAATTCACCCCTCCACTTT. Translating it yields CASSRDGNSPLHF.

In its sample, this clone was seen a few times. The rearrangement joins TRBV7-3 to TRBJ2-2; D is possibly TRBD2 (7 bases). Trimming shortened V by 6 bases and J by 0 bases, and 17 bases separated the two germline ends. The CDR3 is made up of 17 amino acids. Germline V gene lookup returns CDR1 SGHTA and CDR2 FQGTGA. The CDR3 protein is CASSLLGGRSNTGELFF. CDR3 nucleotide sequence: TGTGCCAGCAGTCTCCTGGGGGGGCGATCGAACACCGGGGAGCTGTTTTTT.

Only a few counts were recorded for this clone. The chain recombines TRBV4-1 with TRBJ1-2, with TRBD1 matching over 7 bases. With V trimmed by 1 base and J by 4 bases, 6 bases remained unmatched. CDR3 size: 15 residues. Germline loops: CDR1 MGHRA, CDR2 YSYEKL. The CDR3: CASSQARGLSYGYTF. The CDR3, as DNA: TGCGCCAGCAGCCAAGCTAGGGGGCTGAGCTATGGCTACACCTTC.

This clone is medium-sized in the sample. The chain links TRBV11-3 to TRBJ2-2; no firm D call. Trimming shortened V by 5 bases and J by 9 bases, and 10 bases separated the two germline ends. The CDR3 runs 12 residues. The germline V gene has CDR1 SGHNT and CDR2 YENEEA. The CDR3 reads CASSLSPWELFF. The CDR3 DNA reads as TGTGCCAGCAGCCTCTCCCCCTGGGAGCTGTTTTTT. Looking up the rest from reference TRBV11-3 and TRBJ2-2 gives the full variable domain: EAGVVQSPRYKIIEKKQPVAFWCNPISGHNTLYWYLQNLGQGPELLIRYENEEAVDDSQLPKDRFSAERLKGVDSTLKIQPAELGDSAVYLCASSLSPWELFFGEGSRLTVL.

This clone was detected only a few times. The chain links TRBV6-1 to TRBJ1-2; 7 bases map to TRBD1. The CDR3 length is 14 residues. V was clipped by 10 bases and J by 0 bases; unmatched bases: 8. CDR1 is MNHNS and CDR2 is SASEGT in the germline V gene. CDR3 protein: CATGQSRANYGYTF. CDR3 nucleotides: TGTGCCACGGGACAGAGTCGAGCTAACTATGGCTACACCTTC.

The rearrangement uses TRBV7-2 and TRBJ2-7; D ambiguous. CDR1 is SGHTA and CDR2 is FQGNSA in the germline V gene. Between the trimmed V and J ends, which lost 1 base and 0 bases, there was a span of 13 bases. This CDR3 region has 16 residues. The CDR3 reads CASSLEIPLSSYEQYF. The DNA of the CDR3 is TGTGCCAGCAGCTTAGAAATCCCGCTGAGCTCCTACGAGCAGTACTTC. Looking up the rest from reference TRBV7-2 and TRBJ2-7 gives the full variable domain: GAGVSQSPSNKVTEKGKDVELRCDPISGHTALYWYRQSLGQGLEFLIYFQGNSAPDKSGLPSDRFSAERTGGSVSTLTIQRTQQEDSAVYLCASSLEIPLSSYEQYFGPGTRLTVT.

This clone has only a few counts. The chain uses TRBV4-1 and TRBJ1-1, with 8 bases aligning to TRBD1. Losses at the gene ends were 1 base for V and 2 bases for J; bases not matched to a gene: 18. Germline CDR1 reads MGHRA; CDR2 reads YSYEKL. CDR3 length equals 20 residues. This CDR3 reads CASSQVGTLRGPSGNTEAFF. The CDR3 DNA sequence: TGCGCCAGCAGCCAAGTTGGTACCCTCAGGGGGCCTTCGGGAAACACTGAAGCTTTCTTT.

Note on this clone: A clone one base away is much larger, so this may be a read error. The CDR3 DNA reads TGTGCCAGCAGCCCTTTCTCAGGGGCTAACACTGAAGCTTTCTTT. It encodes CASSPFSGANTEAFF. V usage is TRBV13 and J usage is TRBJ1-1; a possible D gene is TRBD1 (6 bases). CDR3 size: 15 residues. The V and J ends lost 5 bases and 2 bases respectively, with 15 bases between them. Per germline, CDR1 PRHDT and CDR2 FYEKMQ (reference sequence).

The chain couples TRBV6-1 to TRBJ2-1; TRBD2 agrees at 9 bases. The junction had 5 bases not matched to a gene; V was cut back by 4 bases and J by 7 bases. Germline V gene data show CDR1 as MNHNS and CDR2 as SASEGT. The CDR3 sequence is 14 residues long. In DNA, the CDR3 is TGTGCCAGCAGTGGCGGGGGGGAGCCGAATGAGCAGTTCTTC. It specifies CASSGGGEPNEQFF.

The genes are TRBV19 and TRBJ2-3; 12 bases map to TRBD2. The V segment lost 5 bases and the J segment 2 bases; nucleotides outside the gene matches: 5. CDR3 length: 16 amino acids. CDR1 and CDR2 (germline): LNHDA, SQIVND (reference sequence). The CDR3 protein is CASSVRLAGATDTQYF. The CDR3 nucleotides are TGTGCCAGTAGTGTCAGACTAGCGGGGGCCACAGATACGCAGTATTTT.

The CDR3 coding sequence is TGTGCCAGCAGCCTCGGGCGGGTGTATGGCTACACCTTC. Its translation: CASSLGRVYGYTF. The rearrangement joins TRBV5-4 to TRBJ1-2; D gene unclear. The CDR3 runs 13 residues. CDR1 and CDR2 (germline): SGHNT, YYREEE (reference sequence). Trimming took 4 bases from V and 5 from J, leaving 12 bases between them. Using reference TRBV5-4 and TRBJ1-2 for the parts outside the CDR3, the full variable domain is ETGVTQSPTHLIKTRGQQVTLRCSSQSGHNTVSWYQQALGQGPQFIFQYYREEENGRGNFPPRFSGLQFPNYSSELNVNALELDDSALYLCASSLGRVYGYTFGSGTRLTVV.

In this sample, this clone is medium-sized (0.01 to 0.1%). CDR3 amino acids: CASSLISSGGPIYNEQFF. The CDR3, as DNA: TGCGCCAGCAGCCTTATATCTAGCGGGGGCCCCATCTACAATGAGCAGTTCTTC. This rearrangement joins TRBV10-2 to TRBJ2-1; TRBD2 matches at 10 bases. This CDR3 is 18 amino acids long. The trim removed 6 bases at V and 3 bases at J, leaving 14 bases unmatched. Germline V gene sequence: CDR1 WSHSY, CDR2 SAAADI.

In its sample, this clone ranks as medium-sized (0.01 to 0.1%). CDR3 bases: TGTGCCAGCAGCCAAGAACAAGGGGTCACCGGGGAGCTGTTTTTT. Amino acid sequence: CASSQEQGVTGELFF. This rearrangement joins TRBV14 to TRBJ2-2; tentative D call: TRBD1 (5 bases). The germline V gene has CDR1 SGHDN and CDR2 FVKESK. V was clipped by 0 bases and J by 4 bases, with 9 bases between them. The CDR3 contains 15 residues.

The CDR3 reads CASSLGRGETQYF. The CDR3 DNA is TGTGCCAGCAGCTTAGGCAGGGGAGAGACCCAGTACTTC. This chain joins TRBV7-9 and TRBJ2-5, with D maybe TRBD1 (6 bases). Trimming took off 1 base at V and 4 bases at J, with 7 bases between the two ends. The CDR3 has 13 residues. Germline-derived CDR1 and CDR2 are SEHNR and FQNEAQ (reference sequence).

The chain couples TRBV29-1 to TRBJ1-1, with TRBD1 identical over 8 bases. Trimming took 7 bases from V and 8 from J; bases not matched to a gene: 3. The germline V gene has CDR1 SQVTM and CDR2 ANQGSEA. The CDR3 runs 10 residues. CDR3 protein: CSGRDREAFF. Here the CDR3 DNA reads TGCAGCGGCCGGGACAGGGAAGCTTTCTTT. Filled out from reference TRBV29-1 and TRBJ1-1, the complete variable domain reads SAVISQKPSRDICQRGTSLTIQCQVDSQVTMMFWYRQQPGQSLTLIATANQGSEATYESGFVIDKFPISRPNLTFSTLTVSNMSPEDSSIYLCSGRDREAFFGQGTRLTVV.

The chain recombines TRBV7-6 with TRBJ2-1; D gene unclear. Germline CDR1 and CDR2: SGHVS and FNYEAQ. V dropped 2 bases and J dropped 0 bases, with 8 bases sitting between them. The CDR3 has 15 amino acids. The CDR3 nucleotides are TGTGCCAGCAGCTTAAGCTCTAGCTCCTACAATGAGCAGTTCTTC. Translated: CASSLSSSSYNEQFF.

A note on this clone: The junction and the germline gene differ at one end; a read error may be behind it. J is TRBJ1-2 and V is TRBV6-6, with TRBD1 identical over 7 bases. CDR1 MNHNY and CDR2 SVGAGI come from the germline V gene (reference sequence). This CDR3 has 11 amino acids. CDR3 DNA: TGTGCCAGCAGTTATTGGGACAGTCCTCAATTC. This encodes CASSYWDSPQF.

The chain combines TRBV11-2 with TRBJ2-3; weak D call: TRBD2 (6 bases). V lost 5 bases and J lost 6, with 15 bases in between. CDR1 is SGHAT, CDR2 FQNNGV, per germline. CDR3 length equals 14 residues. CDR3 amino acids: CASSVGGAGDTQYF. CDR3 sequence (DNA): TGTGCCAGCAGCGTAGGAGGCGCGGGGGATACGCAGTATTTT.

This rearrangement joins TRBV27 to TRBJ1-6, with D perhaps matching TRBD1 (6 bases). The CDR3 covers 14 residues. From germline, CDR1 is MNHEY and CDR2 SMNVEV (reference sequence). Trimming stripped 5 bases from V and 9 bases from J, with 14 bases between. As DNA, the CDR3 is TGTGCCAGCAGTCTCGAGATCAGGGGTTCACCCCTCCACTTT. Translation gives CASSLEIRGSPLHF.